This T cell receptor beta chain was obtained from a study of cytomegalovirus exposure and HLA in healthy donors (dated by TCRdb to about 2017). Turning to the overall study: According to an earlier analysis of a few hundred of the donors, about 179 million T cells yielded 117 million unique TCR beta sequences and approximately 300 Gb of sequence data. A later analysis re-examined previously published TCR beta repertoires from around 670 donors and added high-resolution HLA genotyping to investigate patterns of TCR occurrence. Donor age, sex, ethnicity and CMV serostatus were compiled together with the repertoire data. Among the roughly 390 genotyped donors, about 85% belonged to the genetic ancestry cluster associated with self-reported Caucasian donors. Four or five DR-DQ haplotypes were handled as single units for association and clustering because linkage in the cohort was strong. On average, around 230,000 unique TCR beta nucleotide sequences were sequenced per donor among roughly 430 genotyped donors of the cohort, with 15% to 20% of those sequences being non-productive. The aim of the study was to test whether cataloging public T cell receptors could identify signatures of past pathogen exposure. Roughly 300 gigabases of sequencing data and approximately 84 million unique TCR sequences were included in an early release covering several hundred HLA-typed donors. In addition to the first cohort of 666 subjects, a separate validation cohort of about 120 different subjects was used. The study combined high-throughput TCR immunosequencing, statistical association of individual TCRs with disease status, and machine learning to predict cytomegalovirus infection status. Every discovery cohort repertoire had been produced on one sequencing platform. The number of donors typed differed by locus, with 629-630 for A, B, C, DRB1 and DQB1, approximately 500 for DQA1, 606 for DPA1, and some 440 for DPB1. The later analysis used no new phenotypic data to find candidate immune exposures, relying instead on TCR beta sequences and their occurrence across donors. HLA typing covered class I and class II loci at four-digit resolution. An earlier analysis of approximately 500 of the donors applied high-throughput TCR beta sequencing to assess whether each TCR beta V gene segment acted as functional or pseudogenic. In a later genetic analysis, genome-wide SNP genotypes for about three fifths of the roughly 670 donors were used, and that subset was treated as a discovery cohort. Using immunosequencing, the study profiled T cell repertoires from around 670 subjects and related those repertoires to cytomegalovirus serostatus. Overall study outcomes, separate from this receptor: In a later analysis, the rate of TCR association differed among HLA loci, with DRB1 alleles having the most associated TCRs and HLA-C alleles having the fewest. Correlated functional status among segregating V segments might reflect linkage disequilibrium, but an unknown experimental factor could not be ruled out. The earlier analysis of around 600 of the donors excluded 15 to 20 rarely observed V segments, including chromosome 9 orphons, because counts were too low. Assigning TCR associations to individual alleles was difficult when HLA alleles, especially DR and DQ, strongly co-occurred. V-gene and J-gene trimming of TCR beta chains was associated with a missense DCLRE1C variant in a later genetic analysis, and the association was replicated in an independent cohort. Compared with the roughly 720-donor mean, donors in an Asian-associated ancestry cluster had fewer N-insertions in productive TCRs, according to a later genetic analysis. Sequencing depth was assumed to be roughly uniform across donors in the presence/absence analyses, though that assumption may not hold. In a later analysis, HLA-associated TCR beta chains showed more clonal expansion and lower generation probabilities than non-associated chains that were equally common. HLA typing was unavailable for some donors at each locus, so association tests used only the typed subset. A further reported finding was that TCR beta sequences accurately predicted the HLA-A and HLA-B alleles for most subjects in the first cohort. An earlier analysis of approximately 570 of the donors showed that most TCR beta V segments appeared in productive rearrangements either about 90% or about 30% of the time, which broadly matched IMGT annotations. Most CMV-associated TCR beta chains appeared to be HLA-restricted in a later analysis, and the HLA associations seemed to be driven largely by CMV exposure. A few of the identified cytomegalovirus-associated TCR beta chains were confirmed in vitro to be specific for cytomegalovirus antigens. The classifier was reported to diagnose cytomegalovirus status with high specificity and sensitivity in both the original and validation cohorts. In the study, some 160 TCR beta chains were listed as associated with cytomegalovirus. Only TCR beta chains were sequenced in this cohort, and the absence of alpha or paired-chain data limited detectable features. Some IMGT-functional V segments, including TRBV6-2 and TRBV6-3, could not be told apart with the 87-base-pair reads, so those segments were excluded. At a false discovery rate of 0.05, a later analysis linked 15,000 to 20,000 TCR beta sequences to specific HLA alleles. Several of the top co-occurrence clusters appeared to be linked to parvovirus B19, influenza, CMV and Epstein-Barr virus, according to a later analysis. A group of highly shared sequence variants was considered likely to be a technical artifact of the sequencing pipeline. The authors suggested that the approach could potentially be extended to other disease states and immunological phenotypes. Immune exposure information for the cohort was limited to CMV serostatus. Across donors, most TCR sequences were observed very rarely, whereas some public TCRs were present in many individuals.

Trimming takes 1 base from V and 4 bases from J, and the germline ends sit 5 bases apart. Reading from cysteine to phenylalanine, the CDR3 counts 12 amino acids. Only CDR3 DNA remains: 36 bases, in frame from the first base. CDR1 and CDR2 were assigned from the germline V gene (reference sequence) as GTSNPN and SVGIG. The library was built by means of the immunoSEQ multiplex PCR assay. The multiplex PCR relied on a mix of 60 forward primers for TCR Vbeta segments and 13 reverse primers for TCR Jbeta segments. Amplification of the CDR3 region of rearranged TCR beta genes was performed with a multiplex PCR assay on genomic DNA. The Illumina HiSeq System was used to sequence the amplified TCR beta libraries as 87-base-pair reads. Per the original workflow: A later analysis counted tens of millions of unique TCR beta chains across the 500 to 850 repertoires, and around 9.9 million of these chains were shared by at least two donors. To remove PCR and sequencing errors, raw reads were error-corrected and collapsed into unique sequences using a nearest-neighbor algorithm that merged closely related sequences. To assign V, D and J gene segments, CDR3 sequences were aligned to IMGT reference sequences. For a sequence to be retained, at least a six-nucleotide match to both a V gene segment and a J gene segment was required. A rearrangement counted as productive if the CDR3 had no stop codons and remained in frame with V and J, and every other rearrangement counted as non-productive. Following IMGT convention, CDR3 was defined as the stretch from the second conserved V-encoded cysteine to the conserved J-encoded phenylalanine. The earlier analysis of about 530 of the donors excluded any sequence lacking an unambiguous match to a single V gene segment. An earlier analysis of fewer than 650 of the donors classified V segments as functional when productive rearrangements were above 56.7% and as segregating when the standard deviation between donors was above 5%. A statistical classification framework was developed to diagnose cytomegalovirus status using the catalog of TCR beta chain sequences. V and J gene assignment, in a later analysis, came from comparing TCR nucleotide sequences with IMGT/GENE-DB human TR gene sequences. In a later analysis, CDR3 sequences and most-parsimonious VDJ recombination scenarios were assigned using the TCRdist pipeline. In a later analysis, each TCR beta chain was defined by its CDR3 amino acid sequence together with its V-gene family, and reads without a unique V-gene family were excluded. As a way to deal with suspected cross-contamination and a sequencing artifact, a later analysis dropped more than 500 nucleotide sequences that were highly shared and had low generation probability. In a later analysis, a clonal expansion index for each public chain was calculated from normalized within-repertoire ranks of inferred template counts. In a later analysis, generation probabilities were computed with a VDJ recombination model fitted to out-of-frame rearrangements, and the resulting probabilities were checked against IGoR. In a later analysis, hypergeometric tests were used to score TCR-TCR, TCR-HLA and TCR-CMV co-occurrence, with a repertoire-size bias correction applied to TCR pairs. False discovery rates were estimated in a later analysis by permuting HLA or CMV assignments 20 times. A later analysis grouped co-occurring TCRs with DBSCAN, adding TCRdist sequence similarity when clustering within HLA-allele-positive subsets. Repertoires with fewer than 30,000 or more than 120,000 public chains, plus five repertoires with anomalous nucleotide sharing, were excluded from co-occurrence clustering. The table comes from immuneACCESS by way of TCRdb, which keeps in-frame sequences with V and J called. Part of the clones is missing from these tables; in studies checked, under half for an unresolved V gene and the rest for unknown reasons. V, J and clone size reflect that table, while D and trimming were determined from the DNA. The sample table records 95,000 to 150,000 clones; less than 75% of these occur just once. The ten most abundant clones make up around 3.7% of the sample.

This clone was observed a handful of times. There is no known antigen for this receptor. Per-nucleotide qualities are absent, and no much larger clonotype sits a single base away. The cohort comprised under 700 healthy bone marrow donors. All cohort members were sampled while nominally healthy, although unrecorded immune exposures were likely present. The donor tested CMV seronegative, placing the donor among the 352 seronegative members of the cohort. A peripheral blood sample was provided by each donor, and peripheral blood mononuclear cells were used for TCR beta sequencing. Genomic DNA was extracted from the blood cell samples with the Qiagen DNeasy Blood Extraction Kit.

This clonotype was obtained from a woman in her thirties or forties in good health and CMV-seronegative. Sequencing input: PBMCs. Recombination connected TRBV30 to TRBJ2-4, with no D gene named confidently. CDR3 reads: CAWSGAKNIQYF. The DNA sequence follows: TGTGCCTGGAGTGGGGCTAAAAACATTCAGTACTTC.